The 14 T cell receptor beta chains below come from one sample, sequenced in a study of response to subunit inactivated influenza vaccine. TCRdb used MiXCR to reprocess the RT-PCR reads, holding one entry per CDR3 protein. The table includes about 700,000 distinct CDR3 sequences, more than 15% detected once. The material sequenced was PBMCs from blood, taken less than 13 days after vaccination. The receptors originated from a man in his fifties who received an inactivated influenza vaccine.

This clonotype was seen many times. This sequence joins TRBV5-1 and TRBJ2-7; no clear D. CDR3 length: 14 residues. Trimming cost V 4 bases and J 0 bases, with 11 bases left between them. Germline CDR1 reads SGHRS; CDR2 reads YFSETQ. The CDR3 loop reads CASSLHLGSYEQYF. The CDR3 DNA sequence: TGCGCCAGCAGCCTTCACTTGGGCTCCTACGAGCAGTACTTC. The variable domain in full, with the rest retrieved from reference TRBV5-1 and TRBJ2-7, is KAGVTQTPRYLIKTRGQQVTLSCSPISGHRSVSWYQQTPGQGLQFLFEYFSETQRNKGNFPGRFSGRQFSNSRSEMNVSTLELGDSALYLCASSLHLGSYEQYFGPGTRLTVT.

As to this clonotype: One base away lies a much larger clone, so this may be a sequencing read error. This is likely a read error, given that the CDR3 carries no conserved phenylalanine or tryptophan at its end. The rearrangement links TRBV29-1 to TRBJ2-1, with TRBD2 matching over 13 bases. CDR1 is SQVTM, CDR2 ANQGSEA, per germline. V trimming: 6 bases; J trimming: 2 bases; junction bases outside the gene matches: 1. The CDR3 covers 14 residues. DNA of the CDR3: TGCAGCGTCGGGACTAGCGGGGCCTACAATGAGCAGTTCTTA. Protein sequence: CSVGTSGAYNEQFL.

The chain joins TRBV6-1 to TRBJ2-1; unclear D gene. Trimming took 4 bases from V and 4 from J, leaving 11 bases between them. CDR3 size: 14 residues. In germline, CDR1 is MNHNS, CDR2 SASEGT. CDR3 sequence (DNA): TGTGCCAGCAGTGGCCAGGTCCCTTACAATGAGCAGTTCTTC. Translating gives CASSGQVPYNEQFF.

The chain is built from TRBV6-5 and TRBJ2-2; 13 bases are shared with TRBD2. The CDR3 sequence is 18 residues long. J gave up 1 base and V 2 bases, and 4 bases lay outside the gene matches. Germline CDR1 and CDR2: MNHEY and SVGAGI. CDR3 in DNA: TGTGCCAGCAGTTACCCTCGGACTAGCGGGGGGAACACCGGGGAGCTGTTTTTT. Translating gives CASSYPRTSGGNTGELFF.

The chain recombines TRBV9 with TRBJ2-5; tentatively, D is TRBD1 or TRBD2 (5 bases each). Per germline, CDR1 SGDLS and CDR2 YYNGEE. V lost 3 bases to trimming and J lost 7 bases, with 13 bases between them. This CDR3 comprises 13 residues. CDR3 coding DNA: TGTGCCAGCAGCGCGACAGCTGAGGGGACCCAGTACTTC. This translates into CASSATAEGTQYF. Full variable domain (outside the CDR3, taken from reference TRBV9 and TRBJ2-5): DSGVTQTPKHLITATGQRVTLRCSPRSGDLSVYWYQQSLDQGLQFLIQYYNGEERAKGNILERFSAQQFPDLHSELNLSSLELGDSALYFCASSATAEGTQYFGPGTRLLVL.

This clonotype has only a few counts. The chain employs TRBV5-1 and TRBJ2-7; the D call may be TRBD1 or TRBD2 (5 bases each). CDR1 SGHRS and CDR2 YFSETQ come from the germline V gene. V was trimmed by 4 bases and J by 2 bases, leaving 10 bases between them. The CDR3 has 13 residues. In DNA, the CDR3 is TGCGCCAGCAGCGAGGGACGGGCCTACGAGCAGTACTTC. It encodes CASSEGRAYEQYF.

This clonotype was counted many times. The chain employs TRBV12-3 or TRBV12-4 and TRBJ2-5, with 8 bases identical to TRBD1. The CDR3 length is 13 residues. The V segment lost 3 bases and the J segment 5 bases; nucleotides outside the gene matches: 2. The CDR3 coding sequence is TGTGCCAGCAGTTTTCAGGGGGCGGAGACCCAGTACTTC. Translated, it gives CASSFQGAETQYF.

This clonotype came up a few times. The chain is built from TRBV7-2 and TRBJ1-2; D remains ambiguous. The CDR3 spans 12 residues. The V gene's germline CDR1 is SGHTA and CDR2 FQGNSA. V was shortened by 1 base and J by 7 bases, with 7 bases between the two germline ends. The chain's CDR3 is CASSLDAGGYTF. The CDR3 region has the DNA TGTGCCAGCAGCTTAGATGCGGGTGGCTACACCTTC.

Details on this clonotype: One end of the junction varies from germline; a read error may be responsible. The chain employs TRBV6-1 and TRBJ1-1, with D perhaps TRBD1 (5 bases). The CDR3 runs 15 residues. The germline V gene encodes CDR1 MNHNS and CDR2 SASEGT. The CDR3 DNA follows: TGTGCCATCAGTGGCGACAGAGCCTCGTCGGGTGAAGCTTTCTTT. This gives the protein CAISGDRASSGEAFF.

The chain couples TRBV6-1 to TRBJ2-2; 10 nucleotides line up with TRBD2. V lost 9 bases to trimming and J lost 0 bases; unmatched junction nucleotides: 4. CDR1 is MNHNS, CDR2 SASEGT, per germline. This CDR3 comprises 15 residues. The CDR3 DNA follows: TGTGCCAGGATAGCGGGAGGTACGAACACCGGGGAGCTGTTTTTT. As protein: CARIAGGTNTGELFF.

The gene calls are TRBV18 and TRBJ2-1; tentatively, D is TRBD2 (6 bases). Germline V lookup: CDR1 KGHSH, CDR2 LQKENI. Trimming took 0 bases from V and 5 from J, leaving 8 bases between them. CDR3 length: 14 residues. CDR3 region: CASSPPVADNEQFF. In nucleotides, the CDR3 is TGTGCCAGCTCACCACCGGTAGCGGACAATGAGCAGTTCTTC.

This clonotype turned up a few times. This chain links TRBV7-2 with TRBJ2-7; D is ambiguous. The CDR3 extends over 13 amino acids. The V end was cut by 2 bases, the J end by 0 bases, with 5 bases between. Per germline, CDR1 SGHTA and CDR2 FQGNSA. Here the CDR3 DNA reads TGTGCCAGCAGCTTAAGTACCTCCTACGAGCAGTACTTC. Its translation is CASSLSTSYEQYF. Based on the CDR3 plus reference TRBV7-2 and TRBJ2-7, the full variable domain is GAGVSQSPSNKVTEKGKDVELRCDPISGHTALYWYRQSLGQGLEFLIYFQGNSAPDKSGLPSDRFSAERTGGSVSTLTIQRTQQEDSAVYLCASSLSTSYEQYFGPGTRLTVT.

This chain connects TRBV7-6 to TRBJ1-4; D not certain. The germline V gene encodes CDR1 SGHVS and CDR2 FNYEAQ. V was cut by 1 base and J by 13 bases, with 22 bases left in between. This CDR3 contains 16 residues. CDR3 sequence reads: CASSLGSGPLASGLFF. The CDR3, as DNA: TGTGCCAGCAGCTTAGGGAGTGGCCCTCTAGCCTCCGGACTGTTTTTT.

The V call is TRBV5-1, the J call TRBJ1-1; the D is unclear. CDR1 is SGHRS, CDR2 YFSETQ, per germline. There are 13 residues in the CDR3. With 1 base removed from V and 3 bases from J, the gap between germline ends came to 7 bases. The CDR3 nucleotides are TGCGCCAGCAGCTTGACAGTGGACACTGAAGCTTTCTTT. The encoded protein is CASSLTVDTEAFF.